Below, 26 T cell receptor beta chains from the same sample are listed, as sequenced in a study of blood T cell repertoires in COVID-19. The method was immunoSEQ multiplex PCR; TCRdb's version includes in-frame clones alone and lacks a portion of them. The table records about 130,000 clones, around nine tenths of them present only once. Material: PBMCs or T cells enriched from blood (not recorded which). These receptors all stem from a woman aged 45 to 65 who had recovered from COVID-19.

This clone was picked up one time. The V and J genes are TRBV14 and TRBJ1-5; tentatively, D is TRBD1 (6 bases). CDR1 is SGHDN and CDR2 is FVKESK in the germline V gene. With 0 bases removed from V and 4 bases from J, the gap between germline ends came to 16 bases. CDR3 size: 17 residues. CDR3 amino acids: CASSQDLGTRANQPQHF. The CDR3 DNA is TGTGCCAGCAGCCAAGATCTGGGGACAAGGGCTAATCAGCCCCAGCATTTT.

V usage is TRBV5-1 and J usage is TRBJ2-5; TRBD1 might be the D (6 bases). This CDR3 has 15 residues. CDR1 SGHRS and CDR2 YFSETQ come from the germline V gene. The V and J ends lost 4 bases and 4 bases respectively, with 17 bases between them. The CDR3 bases are TGCGCCAGCAGCCTAGTGGACAGACGATCAGAGACCCAGTACTTC. Translated, it gives CASSLVDRRSETQYF.

The V call is TRBV3-1 (or the pseudogene TRBV3-2), the J call TRBJ2-1; D is unclear. Trimming took off 4 bases at V and 4 bases at J, with 5 bases between the two ends. This CDR3 has 12 residues. The V gene's germline CDR1 is LGHDT and CDR2 YNNKEL (reference sequence). DNA for the CDR3: TGTGCCAGCAGCCCCTCTTACAATGAGCAGTTCTTC. Amino acids: CASSPSYNEQFF.

The chain joins TRBV19 to TRBJ1-2; TRBD1 is a possible D gene (6 bases). From germline, CDR1 is LNHDA and CDR2 SQIVND (reference sequence). The V and J ends lost 1 base and 4 bases respectively, with 10 bases between them. This CDR3 comprises 14 residues. The CDR3 loop reads CASSIVQGRYGYTF. The CDR3 nucleotides are TGTGCCAGTAGTATAGTACAGGGACGCTATGGCTACACCTTC.

The CDR3 loop reads CASSQDLGDSYNSPLHF. The CDR3 nucleotides are TGCGCCAGCAGCCAAGATCTGGGAGACTCCTATAATTCACCCCTCCACTTT. The chain combines TRBV4-1 with TRBJ1-6; D call uncertain. The V gene's germline CDR1 is MGHRA and CDR2 YSYEKL. CDR3 size: 17 residues. V lost 0 bases to trimming and J lost 0 bases, with 9 bases between them.

The chain joins TRBV14 to TRBJ1-1; D possibly corresponds to TRBD1 (6 bases). V dropped 4 bases and J dropped 6 bases, with 18 bases sitting between them. Germline V gives CDR1 SGHDN, CDR2 FVKESK. CDR3 size: 15 residues. The CDR3: CASSRDRSGFAEAFF. CDR3 coding DNA: TGTGCCAGCAGCCGAGACAGGAGCGGGTTCGCTGAAGCTTTCTTT.

The rearrangement joins TRBV28 to TRBJ1-1; D call uncertain. Germline V lookup: CDR1 MDHEN, CDR2 SYDVKM. Trimming removed 3 bases from V and 5 bases from J, with 7 bases in between. CDR3 length: 12 amino acids. CDR3 nucleotide sequence: TGTGCCAGCAGTTTTCAGTATACTGAAGCTTTCTTT. It is translated as CASSFQYTEAFF.

The V and J genes are TRBV5-5 and TRBJ2-7, with D perhaps matching TRBD1 (6 bases). There are 14 residues in the CDR3. With 0 bases removed from V and 3 bases from J, the gap between germline ends came to 10 bases. The germline V gene encodes CDR1 SGHKS and CDR2 YYEKEE (reference sequence). CDR3 loop: CASSLALGGYEQYF. The CDR3 nucleotides are TGTGCCAGCAGCTTGGCCCTAGGGGGCTACGAGCAGTACTTC. The full variable domain, completed using reference TRBV5-5 and TRBJ2-7, is DAGVTQSPTHLIKTRGQQVTLRCSPISGHKSVSWYQQVLGQGPQFIFQYYEKEERGRGNFPDRFSARQFPNYSSELNVNALLLGDSALYLCASSLALGGYEQYFGPGTRLTVT.

For the CDR3, the DNA is TGTGCCAGCAGCCCAGTGGGGGGGGCAGACACTGAAGCTTTCTTT. It yields the protein CASSPVGGADTEAFF. V gene TRBV7-2 combines with J gene TRBJ1-1; TRBD1 might be the D (6 bases). Trimming pared 5 bases from V and 3 bases from J, leaving 16 bases between. The CDR3 extends over 15 amino acids. Germline CDR1 and CDR2: SGHTA and FQGNSA.

The chain is built from TRBV9 and TRBJ2-7, with TRBD2 matching 10 bases. The V gene end was trimmed by 3 bases and the J gene end by 6 bases; junction bases not matched to a gene: 9. There are 15 residues in the CDR3. The V gene's germline CDR1 is SGDLS and CDR2 YYNGEE. CDR3 protein: CASSASGTSVAEQYF. CDR3 sequence (DNA): TGTGCCAGCAGCGCGTCCGGGACTAGCGTTGCCGAGCAGTACTTC.

The chain is built from TRBV5-1 and TRBJ2-2; 7 nucleotides agree with TRBD1. Germline assignment: CDR1 SGHRS and CDR2 YFSETQ. Trimming removed 4 bases from V and 4 bases from J; junction bases left unmatched: 7. This CDR3 contains 15 residues. The CDR3 reads CASSRGTESTGELFF. CDR3 bases: TGCGCCAGCAGCCGAGGGACAGAATCCACCGGGGAGCTGTTTTTT.

The chain recombines TRBV27 with TRBJ2-7, with 11 bases lining up with TRBD2. Looked up from germline, CDR1 is MNHEY and CDR2 is SMNVEV (reference sequence). The trim removed 3 bases at V and 0 bases at J, leaving 7 bases unmatched. CDR3 size: 17 residues. The CDR3 DNA reads as TGTGCCAGCAGTTTCGAGACTAGCGGGGCGAGCTCCTACGAGCAGTACTTC. Translating it yields CASSFETSGASSYEQYF.

The chain uses TRBV4-1 and TRBJ1-4; 7 bases map to TRBD1. The CDR3 extends over 15 amino acids. V gave up 1 base and J gave up 4 bases; unmatched junction bases: 3. Germline V gene sequence: CDR1 MGHRA, CDR2 YSYEKL. CDR3: CASSQGDSNNEKLFF. CDR3 bases: TGCGCCAGCAGCCAAGGGGACAGCAATAATGAAAAACTGTTTTTT.

This clone was seen a few times. The chain couples TRBV6-1 to TRBJ2-2, with 11 positions matching TRBD1. The germline V gene encodes CDR1 MNHNS and CDR2 SASEGT. The junction had 3 bases not matched to a gene; V was cut back by 5 bases and J by 7 bases. The CDR3 is 14 residues long. The CDR3 nucleotides are TGTGCCAGCAGTTGGACAGGGGGCGACGGGGAGCTGTTTTTT. It encodes CASSWTGGDGELFF.

The J gene is TRBJ2-6, the V gene TRBV2; D is ambiguous. V shed 1 base and J shed 2 bases, with 9 bases lying between them. There are 16 residues in the CDR3. In germline, CDR1 is SNHLY, CDR2 FYNNEI. DNA of the CDR3: TGTGCCAGCAGTGAAGTACCTAGTCCTGGGGCCAACGTCCTGACTTTC. This codes for CASSEVPSPGANVLTF. Full variable domain (missing parts from reference TRBV2 and TRBJ2-6): EPEVTQTPSHQVTQMGQEVILRCVPISNHLYFYWYRQILGQKVEFLVSFYNNEISEKSEIFDDQFSVERPDGSNFTLKIRSTKLEDSAMYFCASSEVPSPGANVLTFGAGSRLTVL.

The gene calls are TRBV11-3 and TRBJ2-7; weak D call: TRBD2 (7 bases). This CDR3 comprises 15 residues. V was cut by 3 bases and J by 3 bases, with 15 bases left in between. Germline lookup yields CDR1 SGHNT and CDR2 YENEEA. CDR3 loop: CASSLLGGPGYEQYF. The CDR3 bases are TGTGCCAGCAGCTTGTTGGGGGGGCCCGGCTACGAGCAGTACTTC. The full variable domain, rest sourced from reference TRBV11-3 and TRBJ2-7, is EAGVVQSPRYKIIEKKQPVAFWCNPISGHNTLYWYLQNLGQGPELLIRYENEEAVDDSQLPKDRFSAERLKGVDSTLKIQPAELGDSAVYLCASSLLGGPGYEQYFGPGTRLTVT.

This chain links TRBV27 with TRBJ2-7; D uncertain. Trimming cost V 5 bases and J 0 bases, with 8 bases left between them. Germline CDR1 and CDR2: MNHEY and SMNVEV (reference sequence). This CDR3 is built from 13 residues. The CDR3: CASSLPGSYEQYF. The CDR3 DNA follows: TGTGCCAGCAGTCTTCCGGGCTCCTACGAGCAGTACTTC.

The rearrangement joins TRBV6-5 to TRBJ2-3, with 8 positions matching TRBD2. This CDR3 is 15 amino acids long. V trimming: 7 bases; J trimming: 0 bases; junction bases outside the gene matches: 6. The germline V gene encodes CDR1 MNHEY and CDR2 SVGAGI. The CDR3 here is CASTPGGASTDTQYF. CDR3 nucleotides: TGTGCCAGCACCCCGGGGGGGGCAAGCACAGATACGCAGTATTTT.

This sequence joins TRBV6-5 and TRBJ1-1; 7 bases fit TRBD1. This CDR3 comprises 15 residues. Germline V CDR1 and CDR2: MNHEY, SVGAGI. Trimming took 4 bases from V and 0 from J; bases not matched to a gene: 5. This chain's CDR3 is CASSSLGQLNTEAFF. The CDR3 DNA reads as TGTGCCAGCAGTTCCTTGGGACAGCTGAACACTGAAGCTTTCTTT.

This chain uses TRBV7-2 with TRBJ2-3; 7 bases line up with TRBD2. Germline CDR1 reads SGHTA; CDR2 reads FQGNSA. The CDR3 consists of 15 residues. Germline trimming cut 2 bases from V and 1 base from J; bases unmatched to any gene: 3. CDR3 sequence (DNA): TGTGCCAGCAGCTTATACACTAGCGGCACAGATACGCAGTATTTT. It codes for CASSLYTSGTDTQYF.

In this sample, this clone turned up a few times. The chain employs TRBV6-4 and TRBJ2-3, with D possibly matching TRBD1 (5 bases). This CDR3 comprises 13 residues. CDR1 and CDR2 (germline): MRHNA, SNTAGT. Trimming cost V 2 bases and J 2 bases, with 5 bases left between them. The CDR3 coding sequence is TGTGCCAGCAGTGACGGGGCCACAGATACGCAGTATTTT. Translated: CASSDGATDTQYF.

This clone was observed a handful of times. The chain joins TRBV29-1 to TRBJ1-2; 8 bases align to TRBD1. The V segment lost 6 bases and the J segment 7 bases; nucleotides outside the gene matches: 4. Germline values: CDR1 SQVTM, CDR2 ANQGSEA. The CDR3 has 11 amino acids. The CDR3, as DNA: TGCAGCGTCGGACAGGGTAGTGGCTACACCTTC. Translated, it gives CSVGQGSGYTF.

This sequence joins TRBV10-3 and TRBJ1-2, with D tentatively TRBD1 (6 bases). The V gene's germline CDR1 is ENHRY and CDR2 SYGVKD. This CDR3 is built from 15 residues. V was trimmed by 6 bases and J by 4 bases, leaving 18 bases between them. CDR3 residues: CAIREYLGQIYGYTF. The CDR3 DNA sequence: TGTGCCATCAGAGAATATCTCGGACAGATCTATGGCTACACCTTC.

The sample holds a few counts of this clone. CDR3 residues: CASSQDSEGDYEQYF. DNA of the CDR3: TGCGCCAGCAGCCAAGATTCGGAGGGAGACTACGAGCAGTACTTC. V is TRBV4-3 and J is TRBJ2-7; TRBD2 is a possible D gene (6 bases). The CDR3 sequence is 15 residues long. V was trimmed by 0 bases and J by 3 bases, leaving 12 bases between them. Germline CDR1 LGHNA, CDR2 YSLEER.

The V and J genes are TRBV7-3 and TRBJ2-5; 11 bases match TRBD2. Germline V gives CDR1 SGHTA, CDR2 FQGTGA. The CDR3 spans 17 residues. With V trimmed by 0 bases and J by 2 bases, 5 bases remained unmatched. CDR3: CASSLTNSGGEQETQYF. Here the CDR3 DNA reads TGTGCCAGCAGCTTAACTAATAGCGGGGGGGAGCAAGAGACCCAGTACTTC.

The chain couples TRBV11-1 to TRBJ2-7; no clear D. The CDR3 covers 13 residues. The germline gives CDR1 SGHAT, CDR2 FQDESV (reference sequence). Trimming shortened V by 0 bases and J by 5 bases, and 8 bases separated the two germline ends. CDR3 in DNA: TGTGCCAGCAGCTTAGCGGGCTATGACGAGCAGTACTTC. Its protein product is CASSLAGYDEQYF.